This T cell receptor beta chain emerged from a study of OX40 agonist ivuxolimab in advanced cancers. Study at large: Ivuxolimab, which is an agonistic anti-OX40 (CD134) antibody, was administered to the patients. Patient treatment consisted of intravenous ivuxolimab administration every 2 weeks at 0.01 to 10 mg/kg. The study's findings and limits: Expansion of clones was among the lowest in partial responders at 0.1-3.0 mg/kg. Within 6 weeks, CD4+ and CD8+ blood T cells expanded clonally at 0.1 to 3.0 mg/kg.

CDR3 length equals 14 residues. V lost 8 bases and J 1 base, leaving 15 bases between the germline ends. Per germline, CDR1 MDHEN and CDR2 SYDVKM. Notes on this clone: Its antigen is still unknown.

Clones were read by immunoSEQ multiplex PCR, and TCRdb kept only the in-frame ones, dropping some. The table includes about 150,000 clones, around 94% detected once. The clonotype comes from an adult with an advanced solid tumor such as melanoma, head and neck, liver or kidney cancer. This chain joins TRBV28 and TRBJ2-7; the D call may be TRBD1 or TRBD2 (5 bases each). The sequenced sample was CD4+ or CD8+ T cells sorted from blood, obtained in a trial of the OX40 agonist ivuxolimab. Here the CDR3 reads CASGGWDGSYEQYF. Written as DNA, the CDR3 is TGTGCCAGCGGAGGTTGGGACGGATCCTACGAGCAGTACTTC.